The 22 T cell receptor beta chains in this list originate from one sample, sequenced in a study of T cells in localized non-small cell lung cancer. Sequencing used immunoSEQ multiplex PCR; TCRdb keeps in-frame clones, though not all of them. The sample holds some 71,000 clones, approximately 85% seen once. The sample in question was peripheral blood, obtained before any cancer treatment. These receptors all stem from a female donor of 60 years or more with stage I lung adenocarcinoma.

The rearrangement joins TRBV6-5 to TRBJ1-6, with D uncertain. Germline CDR1 reads MNHEY; CDR2 reads SVGAGI. Trimming took 6 bases from V and 6 from J, leaving 9 bases between them. CDR3 length: 13 residues. The CDR3, as DNA: TGTGCCAGCAGGGCAGGACTTAATTCACCCCTCCACTTT. This sequence encodes CASRAGLNSPLHF.

Concerning this clone: The sample carries other DNA sequences with the same CDR3. The chain combines TRBV4-1 with TRBJ1-2; D unresolved. Germline values: CDR1 MGHRA, CDR2 YSYEKL. CDR3 length equals 13 residues. V lost 0 bases, J lost 8 bases, and 10 bases lay in between. Written as DNA, the CDR3 is TGCGCCAGCAGCCAAGAACGGGAACGCGGCTACACCTTC. Amino acid sequence: CASSQERERGYTF.

This chain connects TRBV19 to TRBJ1-6; possibly TRBD1 for D (5 bases). The CDR3 spans 15 residues. V lost 7 bases to trimming and J lost 8 bases, with 18 bases between them. Germline V gene data show CDR1 as LNHDA and CDR2 as SQIVND (reference sequence). CDR3 loop: CASKQMGGKDSPLHF. CDR3 coding DNA: TGTGCCAGTAAACAAATGGGGGGAAAGGATTCACCCCTCCACTTT. Full variable domain (rest looked up from reference TRBV19 and TRBJ1-6): DGGITQSPKYLFRKEGQNVTLSCEQNLNHDAMYWYRQDPGQGLRLIYYSQIVNDFQKGDIAEGYSVSREKKESFPLTVTSAQKNPTAFYLCASKQMGGKDSPLHFGNGTRLTVT.

The chain uses TRBV6-4 and TRBJ2-1, with D perhaps TRBD1 or TRBD2 (6 bases each). The length of the CDR3 is 14 residues. CDR1 and CDR2 from the germline V gene are MRHNA and SNTAGT. V lost 3 bases and J 6 bases, leaving 12 bases between the germline ends. CDR3: CASSEGGLGNEQFF. CDR3 nucleotide sequence: TGTGCCAGCAGTGAAGGGGGGTTAGGCAATGAGCAGTTCTTC.

The rearrangement joins TRBV5-1 to TRBJ2-1; 7 bases fit TRBD2. The germline gives CDR1 SGHRS, CDR2 YFSETQ. The CDR3 contains 19 residues. Trimming removed 0 bases from V and 6 bases from J; junction bases left unmatched: 18. The CDR3 nucleotides are TGCGCCAGCAGCTTGGAAGTGGCGGGAGACCCCCGTATGGGCAATGAGCAGTTCTTC. Translated, it gives CASSLEVAGDPRMGNEQFF.

The chain combines TRBV20-1 with TRBJ1-1, with D perhaps TRBD1 (6 bases). This CDR3 contains 11 residues. Germline CDR1 reads DFQATT; CDR2 reads SNEGSKA (reference sequence). V dropped 6 bases and J dropped 6 bases, with 11 bases sitting between them. DNA of the CDR3: TGCAGTGCCGGACAGAGGTCTGAAGCTTTCTTT. Protein sequence: CSAGQRSEAFF.

This clone was counted a few times. This CDR3 is also generated by other DNA sequences in the sample. This chain connects TRBV2 to TRBJ1-1, with D uncertain. V gave up 6 bases and J gave up 0 bases, with 2 bases separating them. This CDR3 has 11 amino acids. Germline V CDR1 and CDR2: SNHLY, FYNNEI. Here the CDR3 reads CASRLNTEAFF. The CDR3 nucleotides are TGTGCCAGCAGATTGAACACTGAAGCTTTCTTT.

This clone was observed once. The chain uses TRBV19 and TRBJ1-5, with D tentatively TRBD1 (6 bases). The CDR3 extends over 15 amino acids. V gave up 4 bases and J gave up 4 bases, with 14 bases separating them. Germline assignment: CDR1 LNHDA and CDR2 SQIVND (reference sequence). This CDR3 is CASSTQRGPNQPQHF. The CDR3 DNA follows: TGTGCCAGTAGTACCCAGCGGGGGCCTAATCAGCCCCAGCATTTT.

The chain combines TRBV10-2 with TRBJ2-3; TRBD2 matches 11 bases. Per the germline V gene, CDR1 is WSHSY and CDR2 is SAAADI. The V segment lost 7 bases and the J segment 1 base; nucleotides outside the gene matches: 1. This CDR3 region has 14 residues. This CDR3 is CASKLAGGTDTQYF. DNA of the CDR3: TGCGCCAGCAAACTAGCGGGGGGCACAGATACGCAGTATTTT.

This chain uses TRBV4-2 with TRBJ1-2; no definite D call. The CDR3 covers 14 residues. The V end lost 0 bases, the J end lost 3 bases, and 8 bases lay between the germline ends. The V gene's germline CDR1 is LGHNA and CDR2 YNFKEQ. The CDR3 DNA is TGTGCCAGCAGCCAAGATAGAACTGACTATGGCTACACCTTC. This codes for CASSQDRTDYGYTF.

The gene calls are TRBV6-5 and TRBJ1-1, with D perhaps TRBD1 (5 bases). The germline V and J ends were trimmed by 7 bases and 1 base, with 13 bases remaining between them. This CDR3 has 14 residues. The germline V gene encodes CDR1 MNHEY and CDR2 SVGAGI. CDR3 nucleotide sequence: TGTGCCAGCAACTTGGGACGGGCGAACACTGAAGCTTTCTTT. Translating gives CASNLGRANTEAFF.

This clone was seen only a few times. The V call is TRBV7-2, the J call TRBJ2-3; TRBD2 aligns across 7 bases. Per the germline V gene, CDR1 is SGHTA and CDR2 is FQGNSA. The CDR3 length is 14 residues. The V gene end was trimmed by 2 bases and the J gene end by 4 bases; junction bases not matched to a gene: 3. DNA for the CDR3: TGTGCCAGCAGCTTAACGGGAGGCCCAGATACGCAGTATTTT. Its translation is CASSLTGGPDTQYF.

The chain combines TRBV11-3 with TRBJ2-3; a weak D match, TRBD2 (6 bases). The CDR3 length is 12 residues. Germline CDR1 and CDR2: SGHNT and YENEEA. The germline V and J ends were trimmed by 2 bases and 9 bases, with 9 bases remaining between them. CDR3 in amino acids: CASSLRTTTQYF. CDR3 DNA sequence: TGTGCCAGCAGCTTACGGACTACCACGCAGTATTTT.

The rearrangement joins TRBV11-2 to TRBJ2-7; D unclear. The CDR3 is made up of 14 amino acids. In germline, CDR1 is SGHAT, CDR2 FQNNGV. V gave up 5 bases and J gave up 1 base, with 12 bases separating them. CDR3: CASSPRIKSYEQYF. In nucleotides, the CDR3 is TGTGCCAGCAGCCCTCGGATCAAGTCCTACGAGCAGTACTTC.

The table lists this clone with a few counts. V is TRBV14 and J is TRBJ2-5; TRBD2 agrees at 10 bases. V trimming: 0 bases; J trimming: 5 bases; junction bases outside the gene matches: 3. CDR3 length: 15 residues. In germline, CDR1 is SGHDN, CDR2 FVKESK. Here the CDR3 DNA reads TGTGCCAGCAGCCAAGATCCAGCGGGAGGGGAGACCCAGTACTTC. This codes for CASSQDPAGGETQYF.

The chain links TRBV6-5 to TRBJ2-7; TRBD1 aligns across 7 bases. Germline V gene data show CDR1 as MNHEY and CDR2 as SVGAGI. The CDR3 contains 14 residues. After removal of 0 bases from V and 6 bases from J, the junction contained 5 bases not matched to a gene. CDR3 sequence reads: CASSYSWDRLEQYF. CDR3 bases: TGTGCCAGCAGTTACTCGTGGGACAGACTCGAGCAGTACTTC.

J is TRBJ1-1 and V is TRBV2; tentative D call: TRBD1 (5 bases). Germline-derived CDR1 and CDR2 are SNHLY and FYNNEI. CDR3 length equals 14 residues. Trimming left V 6 bases short and J 1 base short, with 12 bases between. Here the CDR3 reads CASRQGISNTEAFF. The CDR3 DNA sequence: TGTGCCAGCAGGCAGGGAATTTCGAACACTGAAGCTTTCTTT.

This chain joins TRBV19 and TRBJ2-2; 7 bases agree with TRBD2. Germline V gives CDR1 LNHDA, CDR2 SQIVND (reference sequence). The CDR3 sequence is 16 residues long. J lost 2 bases, V lost 8 bases, and 11 bases had no gene match. The CDR3 sequence is CASGGRIAGNTGELFF. The CDR3, as DNA: TGTGCCAGTGGGGGTAGAATAGCGGGTAACACCGGGGAGCTGTTTTTT.

The chain uses TRBV19 and TRBJ2-7, with D possibly being TRBD1 (6 bases). Germline values: CDR1 LNHDA, CDR2 SQIVND (reference sequence). V gave up 7 bases and J gave up 5 bases, with 15 bases separating them. This CDR3 contains 13 residues. The CDR3 sequence is CASKRAGAHEQYF. The CDR3 DNA reads TGTGCCAGTAAAAGGGCAGGGGCTCACGAGCAGTACTTC.

The chain uses TRBV30 and TRBJ1-3; tentatively, D is TRBD1 (5 bases). This CDR3 spans 13 amino acids. Germline-derived CDR1 and CDR2 are GTSNPN and SVGIG (reference sequence). Trimming took 0 bases from V and 4 from J, leaving 7 bases between them. The CDR3 nucleotides are TGTGCCTGGAGTGTAGGGGACGGAAACACCATATATTTT. Its protein product is CAWSVGDGNTIYF.

V is TRBV2 and J is TRBJ2-2, with 9 bases fitting TRBD2. Germline V gives CDR1 SNHLY, CDR2 FYNNEI. V lost 6 bases, J lost 2 bases, and 7 bases stayed unmatched. The CDR3 has 16 residues. The CDR3 is CASRVGSGGNTGELFF. The CDR3, as DNA: TGTGCCAGCAGGGTCGGTAGCGGGGGAAACACCGGGGAGCTGTTTTTT.

The chain uses TRBV4-1 and TRBJ1-4, with D maybe TRBD1 (5 bases). The CDR3 runs 17 residues. The V gene's germline CDR1 is MGHRA and CDR2 YSYEKL. V dropped 0 bases and J dropped 8 bases, with 19 bases sitting between them. The CDR3, as DNA: TGCGCCAGCAGCCAAGATCCCAATCGTGGGGCGGGGGAAAAACTGTTTTTT. This translates into CASSQDPNRGAGEKLFF.